The 14 T cell receptor beta chains in this list originate from one sample, sequenced in a study of early T cells in non-severe SARS-CoV-2 infection. TCRdb analysed the 5' RACE reads with MiXCR anew, one entry per CDR3 protein. The table includes around 52,000 distinct CDR3 sequences, about 6.2% detected once. Sequencing input: whole blood. The receptor set was obtained from an adult who was a healthcare worker with PCR-confirmed SARS-CoV-2 infection or an uninfected control (not recorded which).

Written as DNA, the CDR3 is TGTGCCAGCAGTTACGCCCCATGGGACACTGAAGCTTTCTTT. Protein product: CASSYAPWDTEAFF. The chain has TRBV6-6 and TRBJ1-1; D is uncertain. Per germline, CDR1 MNHNY and CDR2 SVGAGI (reference sequence). This CDR3 contains 14 residues. Trimming pared 2 bases from V and 3 bases from J, leaving 10 bases between.

This clonotype was picked up many times. The V gene is TRBV7-3, the J gene TRBJ1-1; D not resolved. The CDR3 covers 14 residues. The V end lost 5 bases, the J end lost 8 bases, and 18 bases lay between the germline ends. CDR1 is SGHTA, CDR2 FQGTGA, per germline. CDR3 DNA: TGTGCCAGCAGCCCCCGCTTAGGAGGGCCCGAAGCTTTCTTT. It specifies CASSPRLGGPEAFF.

This clonotype was found a few times. V usage is TRBV7-9 and J usage is TRBJ2-1; D possibly corresponds to TRBD1 (6 bases). V lost 1 base and J 3 bases, leaving 13 bases between the germline ends. This CDR3 spans 16 amino acids. CDR1 is SEHNR, CDR2 FQNEAQ, per germline (reference sequence). DNA for the CDR3: TGTGCCAGCAGCTTAGTAGGCCACAGGGTCTACAATGAGCAGTTCTTC. This translates into CASSLVGHRVYNEQFF.

The CDR3 DNA reads as TGTGCCAGCAGGACTAGCGGGGGGGCCGGGGATACGCAGTATTTT. This codes for CASRTSGGAGDTQYF. This sequence joins TRBV28 and TRBJ2-3; 14 bases agree with TRBD2. This CDR3 comprises 15 residues. The V gene's germline CDR1 is MDHEN and CDR2 SYDVKM. J gave up 6 bases and V 6 bases, and 5 bases lay outside the gene matches.

The sample holds many counts of this clonotype. The V gene is TRBV20-1, the J gene TRBJ2-2, with 8 bases aligning to TRBD2. Germline V lookup: CDR1 DFQATT, CDR2 SNEGSKA (reference sequence). V lost 0 bases to trimming and J lost 6 bases; unmatched junction nucleotides: 9. This CDR3 contains 16 residues. CDR3 sequence: CSARDPSGLGSGELFF. CDR3 bases: TGCAGTGCTAGAGACCCCTCGGGACTAGGTTCCGGGGAGCTGTTTTTT.

This clonotype has at least ten counts. V gene TRBV7-3 combines with J gene TRBJ1-6; D not resolved. Trimming removed 2 bases from V and 13 bases from J, with 12 bases in between. Per germline, CDR1 SGHTA and CDR2 FQGTGA. The length of the CDR3 is 13 residues. This CDR3 reads CASSLDPNRPLHF. The CDR3 DNA sequence: TGTGCCAGCAGCTTAGACCCCAACCGGCCCCTCCACTTT. Full variable domain (missing parts from reference TRBV7-3 and TRBJ1-6): GAGVSQTPSNKVTEKGKYVELRCDPISGHTALYWYRQSLGQGPEFLIYFQGTGAADDSGLPNDRFFAVRPEGSVSTLKIQRTERGDSAVYLCASSLDPNRPLHFGNGTRLTVT.

V usage is TRBV9 and J usage is TRBJ1-2; 10 positions match TRBD1. CDR3 size: 14 residues. V gave up 5 bases and J gave up 5 bases; unmatched junction bases: 6. Per the germline V gene, CDR1 is SGDLS and CDR2 is YYNGEE. For the CDR3, the DNA is TGTGCCAGCAGTCCGACAGGGGGCGATTATGGCTACACCTTC. Translated: CASSPTGGDYGYTF.

The J gene is TRBJ2-7, the V gene TRBV5-4; the D gene is possibly TRBD2 (5 bases). This CDR3 is built from 13 residues. The V end lost 4 bases, the J end lost 3 bases, and 11 bases lay between the germline ends. Germline CDR1 is SGHNT and CDR2 is YYREEE (reference sequence). CDR3 bases: TGTGCCAGCAGCCGCGGACTGAACTACGAGCAGTACTTC. This codes for CASSRGLNYEQYF.

There are many counts of this clonotype. V is TRBV25-1 and J is TRBJ2-2, with TRBD1 matching 8 bases. The CDR3 covers 16 residues. Trimming at V came to 4 bases and at J to 3 bases, leaving 7 bases not matched to a gene. Per germline, CDR1 MGHDK and CDR2 SYGVNS. The CDR3 DNA follows: TGTGCCAGCAGTGTGACAGGGGTTTCGGACACCGGGGAGCTGTTTTTT. Amino acids: CASSVTGVSDTGELFF.

In the case of this clonotype: A read error may produce the germline difference seen at one junction end. The chain employs TRBV7-9 and TRBJ2-3; 10 nucleotides agree with TRBD1. This CDR3 comprises 13 residues. Germline assignment: CDR1 SEHNR and CDR2 FQNEAQ (reference sequence). Here the CDR3 DNA reads TGTGCCAGCAGCTCTGAGCCGGGACAGGGGACACATTTT. It yields the protein CASSSEPGQGTHF. Looking up the rest from reference TRBV7-9 and TRBJ2-3 gives the full variable domain: DTGVSQNPRHKITKRGQNVTFRCDPISEHNRLYWYRQTLGQGPEFLTYFQNEAQLEKSRLLSDRFSAERPKGSFSTLEIQRTEQGDSAMYLCASSSEPGQGTHFGPGTRLTVL.

There are many counts of this clonotype. This chain connects TRBV12-3 or TRBV12-4 to TRBJ2-1; D possibly matches TRBD1 or TRBD2 (5 bases each). The CDR3 sequence is 17 residues long. The V end lost 7 bases, the J end lost 6 bases, and 25 bases lay between the germline ends. CDR3 in amino acids: CASNPLLGVPSVNEQFF. The CDR3 DNA follows: TGTGCCAGCAATCCCCTCCTGGGGGTCCCATCCGTCAATGAGCAGTTCTTC.

In its sample, this clonotype was seen many times. The CDR3 sequence is CASSRQMEATF. CDR3 DNA: TGTGCCAGCAGCCGACAAATGGAGGCCACCTTC. J is TRBJ1-2 and V is TRBV3-1; D gene uncertain. The CDR3 has 11 amino acids. Germline V gene data show CDR1 as LGHDT and CDR2 as YNNKEL (reference sequence). With 4 bases removed from V and 13 bases from J, the gap between germline ends came to 13 bases.

There are many counts of this clonotype. The chain couples TRBV20-1 to TRBJ2-2, with TRBD2 matching 11 bases. The germline CDR1 and CDR2 sequences are DFQATT and SNEGSKA (reference sequence). CDR3 length: 16 residues. J gave up 3 bases and V 6 bases, and 9 bases lay outside the gene matches. CDR3 in DNA: TGCAGTGCAACCTTAGCGGGGGGGCTCGACACCGGGGAGCTGTTTTTT. Translation: CSATLAGGLDTGELFF.

A few counts support this clonotype. The chain employs TRBV20-1 and TRBJ2-7; D is possibly TRBD1 (6 bases). In germline, CDR1 is DFQATT, CDR2 SNEGSKA (reference sequence). This CDR3 is built from 17 residues. V was pared by 2 bases and J by 1 base, with 21 bases between. This CDR3 is CSARPIPRTEISYEQYF. CDR3 in DNA: TGCAGTGCTAGACCCATCCCCCGGACAGAGATTTCCTACGAGCAGTACTTC.